These 31 T cell receptor beta chains originate from one sample sequenced in a study of ipilimumab plus nivolumab after autologous stem cell transplantation. Profiled with immunoSEQ multiplex PCR; TCRdb holds only in-frame clones, not every one. This sample yields roughly 12,000 clones, of which about 80% are seen a single time; more than 15% belongs to the top ten. Sequences were derived from PBMCs, sampled in a trial of ipilimumab plus nivolumab as post-transplant consolidation. The receptors stem from a male donor with diffuse large B-cell lymphoma.

Remarks on this clone: Germline is not matched at one junction end, which may reflect a read error. J is TRBJ2-7 and V is TRBV5-3; D unresolved. Being an ORF, TRBV5-3 has a function that is uncertain. The CDR3 runs 12 residues. The DNA of the CDR3 is TGTGCCAGCAGCTTGGAGTCAGGCGAGCAGTACTTC. It yields the protein CASSLESGEQYF.

The chain recombines TRBV9 with TRBJ1-2, with D perhaps TRBD1 (6 bases). Germline CDR1 reads SGDLS; CDR2 reads YYNGEE. The CDR3 consists of 14 residues. V was pared by 3 bases and J by 8 bases, with 17 bases between. CDR3 amino acids: CASSGGDRPRGYTF. The CDR3 nucleotides are TGTGCCAGCAGCGGTGGAGACAGGCCCCGGGGCTACACCTTC.

This chain links TRBV11-2 with TRBJ2-1; D possibly corresponds to TRBD2 (6 bases). The CDR3 is 15 amino acids. Germline-derived CDR1 and CDR2 are SGHAT and FQNNGV. V shed 3 bases and J shed 1 base, with 10 bases lying between them. CDR3 nucleotides: TGTGCCAGCAGCTTGAACGGGGGATCCTACAATGAGCAGTTCTTC. Its protein is CASSLNGGSYNEQFF.

The J gene is TRBJ2-1, the V gene TRBV19; TRBD1 agrees at 7 bases. In germline, CDR1 is LNHDA, CDR2 SQIVND (reference sequence). The V and J ends lost 4 bases and 7 bases, in that order; junction bases with no gene match: 13. The CDR3 is 16 residues long. The CDR3 sequence: CASSKQQGMLENEQFF. CDR3 sequence (DNA): TGTGCCAGTAGTAAACAACAGGGGATGTTGGAAAATGAGCAGTTCTTC.

This chain links TRBV12-5 with TRBJ2-1; 7 positions match TRBD1. J was trimmed by 7 bases and V by 6 bases; bases with no gene match: 9. The CDR3 is made up of 14 amino acids. Germline CDR1 is LGHNT and CDR2 is FRNRAP. The CDR3 sequence is CASGPTGKGNEQFF. CDR3 coding DNA: TGTGCTAGTGGCCCGACAGGGAAAGGTAATGAGCAGTTCTTC.

This clone is medium-sized by share. The chain has TRBV30 and TRBJ2-3; TRBD1 matches at 8 bases. The CDR3 is 14 residues long. V lost 4 bases and J lost 8; bases outside the gene matches: 11. In germline, CDR1 is GTSNPN, CDR2 SVGIG (reference sequence). The CDR3, as DNA: TGTGCCTGGAACCCGGGACAGGCCCTTCGTACGCAGTATTTT. This codes for CAWNPGQALRTQYF.

This sequence joins TRBV29-1 and TRBJ1-1, with D unclear. Trimming pared 6 bases from V and 1 base from J, leaving 15 bases between. The CDR3 contains 14 residues. Germline-derived CDR1 and CDR2 are SQVTM and ANQGSEA. CDR3 in amino acids: CSVAPGPANTEAFF. Here the CDR3 DNA reads TGCAGCGTCGCTCCCGGTCCAGCGAACACTGAAGCTTTCTTT. Complete variable domain (other parts from reference TRBV29-1 and TRBJ1-1): SAVISQKPSRDICQRGTSLTIQCQVDSQVTMMFWYRQQPGQSLTLIATANQGSEATYESGFVIDKFPISRPNLTFSTLTVSNMSPEDSSIYLCSVAPGPANTEAFFGQGTRLTVV.

This sequence joins TRBV6-5 and TRBJ1-2; a possible D gene is TRBD1 (6 bases). The germline V and J ends were trimmed by 6 bases and 3 bases, with 8 bases remaining between them. Germline loops: CDR1 MNHEY, CDR2 SVGAGI. This CDR3 contains 12 residues. CDR3 amino acids: CASSQGYYGYTF. The CDR3 coding sequence is TGTGCCAGCAGCCAGGGGTACTATGGCTACACCTTC.

This sequence joins TRBV29-1 and TRBJ2-1; 9 nucleotides agree with TRBD2. V trimming: 0 bases; J trimming: 5 bases; junction bases outside the gene matches: 5. From germline, CDR1 is SQVTM and CDR2 ANQGSEA. The CDR3 contains 15 residues. CDR3 sequence reads: CSVEDRRLADNEQFF. The CDR3 coding sequence is TGCAGCGTTGAAGATCGCCGACTAGCGGACAATGAGCAGTTCTTC.

V usage is TRBV29-1 and J usage is TRBJ2-7; possible D gene TRBD2, 6 bases. CDR1 is SQVTM and CDR2 is ANQGSEA in the germline V gene. V was trimmed by 8 bases and J by 7 bases, leaving 18 bases between them. This CDR3 has 12 residues. The CDR3 reads CSTIGDFREQYF. DNA for the CDR3: TGCAGCACTATAGGGGACTTTAGGGAGCAGTACTTC.

The chain carries TRBV7-9 and TRBJ2-5; 9 nucleotides align to TRBD2. The V segment lost 2 bases and the J segment 0 bases; nucleotides outside the gene matches: 4. The germline V gene encodes CDR1 SEHNR and CDR2 FQNEAQ (reference sequence). The CDR3 covers 16 residues. The CDR3 bases are TGTGCCAGCAGCTTACAGACTAGCGGCTACCAAGAGACCCAGTACTTC. Its translation is CASSLQTSGYQETQYF.

V usage is TRBV27 and J usage is TRBJ2-1; D tentatively reads TRBD1 or TRBD2 (5 bases each). CDR3 length equals 14 residues. CDR1 and CDR2 from the germline V gene are MNHEY and SMNVEV (reference sequence). V shed 0 bases and J shed 9 bases, with 12 bases lying between them. CDR3 protein: CASSLSRFGGEQFF. The CDR3, as DNA: TGTGCCAGCAGTTTATCGAGGTTTGGGGGTGAGCAGTTCTTC.

The CDR3 DNA is TGTGCCAGCAGCAATCCGGGACTTCTGAATGAGCAGTTCTTC. This translates into CASSNPGLLNEQFF. The rearrangement joins TRBV7-3 to TRBJ2-1, with TRBD2 as a possible D gene (6 bases). The CDR3 extends over 14 amino acids. From germline, CDR1 is SGHTA and CDR2 FQGTGA. Trimming stripped 5 bases from V and 7 bases from J, with 15 bases between.

The chain recombines TRBV19 with TRBJ2-7, with a tentative D call TRBD1 (6 bases). V lost 5 bases, J lost 2 bases, and 19 bases lay in between. The CDR3 covers 16 residues. Germline lookup yields CDR1 LNHDA and CDR2 SQIVND (reference sequence). CDR3 nucleotides: TGTGCCAGTAGTGTAATATCCGGGTCAGGGGCCTACGAGCAGTACTTC. Translating gives CASSVISGSGAYEQYF.

The V call is TRBV5-1, the J call TRBJ1-1; 9 bases match TRBD1. The V gene's germline CDR1 is SGHRS and CDR2 YFSETQ. Trimming at V came to 4 bases and at J to 4 bases, leaving 5 bases not matched to a gene. The CDR3 loop spans 14 amino acids. The CDR3 sequence: CASSLGQGLTEAFF. CDR3 in DNA: TGCGCCAGCAGCCTCGGACAGGGGCTCACTGAAGCTTTCTTT. Supplemented by reference TRBV5-1 and TRBJ1-1, the full variable domain reads KAGVTQTPRYLIKTRGQQVTLSCSPISGHRSVSWYQQTPGQGLQFLFEYFSETQRNKGNFPGRFSGRQFSNSRSEMNVSTLELGDSALYLCASSLGQGLTEAFFGQGTRLTVV.

This clone came up once. V is TRBV4-2 and J is TRBJ2-4; 9 nucleotides agree with TRBD1. The V and J ends lost 5 bases and 1 base, in that order; junction bases with no gene match: 6. Per the germline V gene, CDR1 is LGHNA and CDR2 is YNFKEQ. The CDR3 is made up of 16 amino acids. CDR3 in amino acids: CASSDTGGAAKNIQYF. For the CDR3, the DNA is TGTGCCAGCAGCGATACAGGGGGCGCGGCCAAAAACATTCAGTACTTC.

The gene calls are TRBV11-2 and TRBJ1-2, with unresolved D. Trimming left V 0 bases short and J 1 base short, with 6 bases between. The CDR3 contains 14 residues. Germline CDR1 is SGHAT and CDR2 is FQNNGV. The CDR3 coding sequence is TGTGCCAGCAGCTTAGAACCGTTTAACTATGGCTACACCTTC. Protein: CASSLEPFNYGYTF.

The chain has TRBV4-1 and TRBJ2-2; 9 bases line up with TRBD1. Germline V gene sequence: CDR1 MGHRA, CDR2 YSYEKL. Germline trimming cut 4 bases from V and 3 bases from J; bases unmatched to any gene: 3. CDR3 length equals 15 residues. DNA for the CDR3: TGCGCCAGCAGCCGACAGGGGGATTACACCGGGGAGCTGTTTTTT. Protein sequence: CASSRQGDYTGELFF.

This sequence joins TRBV6-5 and TRBJ2-7, with a possible D match to TRBD1 (6 bases). This CDR3 region has 14 residues. V was cut by 6 bases and J by 4 bases, with 16 bases left in between. The germline V gene encodes CDR1 MNHEY and CDR2 SVGAGI. The CDR3 spells CASRGMGAGYEQYF. As DNA, the CDR3 is TGTGCCAGCAGGGGGATGGGGGCCGGATACGAGCAGTACTTC.

The rearrangement links TRBV9 to TRBJ2-7; weak D call: TRBD1 (5 bases). Germline CDR1 and CDR2: SGDLS and YYNGEE. The CDR3 extends over 15 amino acids. Trimming removed 0 bases from V and 5 bases from J, with 15 bases in between. The DNA of the CDR3 is TGTGCCAGCAGCGTAGCGGCAGGGCAGTTCGACGAGCAGTACTTC. Translation gives CASSVAAGQFDEQYF.

This clone was seen just once. The chain recombines TRBV10-3 with TRBJ2-7; tentative D call: TRBD1 (6 bases). CDR1 is ENHRY and CDR2 is SYGVKD in the germline V gene. Trimming left V 4 bases short and J 0 bases short, with 7 bases between. The CDR3 has 13 residues. The CDR3, as DNA: TGTGCCATCAGTGTGGACAGCTCCTACGAGCAGTACTTC. Amino acids: CAISVDSSYEQYF.

The chain couples TRBV6-1 to TRBJ2-7, with 12 nucleotides matching TRBD2. Germline CDR1 reads MNHNS; CDR2 reads SASEGT. The CDR3 sequence is 15 residues long. Germline trimming cut 6 bases from V and 0 bases from J; bases unmatched to any gene: 3. CDR3 protein: CASRPTSGGSYEQYF. The CDR3 region has the DNA TGTGCCAGCAGACCGACTAGCGGGGGCTCCTACGAGCAGTACTTC.

The chain recombines TRBV4-1 with TRBJ2-3, with 10 bases identical to TRBD2. This CDR3 is built from 17 residues. Germline V gene sequence: CDR1 MGHRA, CDR2 YSYEKL. V shed 0 bases, J shed 4 bases, and the junction held 7 bases outside the gene matches. DNA of the CDR3: TGCGCCAGCAGCCAAGACCCAGCGGGGGGGCCTTCAGATACGCAGTATTTT. Its protein is CASSQDPAGGPSDTQYF.

The chain is built from TRBV13 and TRBJ2-1, with TRBD2 matching 10 bases. The germline V gene encodes CDR1 PRHDT and CDR2 FYEKMQ (reference sequence). This CDR3 is built from 18 residues. V shed 5 bases and J 0 bases; nucleotides not matched to a gene: 10. The CDR3 sequence is CASSGLAGEQSSYNEQFF. As DNA, the CDR3 is TGTGCCAGCAGCGGGCTAGCGGGAGAGCAGAGCTCCTACAATGAGCAGTTCTTC.

The chain joins TRBV6-5 to TRBJ1-2; the D is unclear. V gave up 8 bases and J gave up 4 bases, with 8 bases separating them. The length of the CDR3 is 11 residues. Looked up from germline, CDR1 is MNHEY and CDR2 is SVGAGI. The CDR3, as DNA: TGTGCCAGCGGCCTAGCCTATGGCTACACCTTC. Encoded protein: CASGLAYGYTF.

The chain combines TRBV19 with TRBJ2-7, with 11 nucleotides matching TRBD1. The CDR3 contains 17 residues. Trimming at V came to 5 bases and at J to 1 base, leaving 10 bases not matched to a gene. The V gene's germline CDR1 is LNHDA and CDR2 SQIVND (reference sequence). This CDR3 is CASSPGYRDRGSYEQYF. The DNA for the CDR3 is TGTGCCAGTAGTCCCGGATACAGGGACAGGGGGTCCTACGAGCAGTACTTC.

This rearrangement joins TRBV28 to TRBJ1-2; a possible D gene is TRBD1 (5 bases). This CDR3 spans 13 amino acids. The V and J ends lost 10 bases and 0 bases respectively, with 12 bases between them. Germline V gene lookup returns CDR1 MDHEN and CDR2 SYDVKM. The CDR3 spells CATRGGPNYGYTF. The CDR3 DNA reads TGTGCCACCCGGGGGGGACCTAACTATGGCTACACCTTC.

V is TRBV7-9 and J is TRBJ1-5; the D gene is possibly TRBD1 (5 bases). V lost 5 bases and J lost 2, with 7 bases in between. Germline loops: CDR1 SEHNR, CDR2 FQNEAQ (reference sequence). CDR3 length: 13 amino acids. CDR3 bases: TGTGCCAGCAGCCAAGGGGGCAATCAGCCCCAGCATTTT. Its translation is CASSQGGNQPQHF.

The chain has TRBV9 and TRBJ2-3; 8 bases align to TRBD1. The CDR3 runs to 15 residues. Germline V gene sequence: CDR1 SGDLS, CDR2 YYNGEE. The V and J ends lost 2 bases and 5 bases, in that order; junction bases with no gene match: 7. This CDR3 reads CASSVQGASIDTQYF. CDR3 DNA sequence: TGTGCCAGCAGCGTCCAGGGGGCGTCGATAGATACGCAGTATTTT. The variable domain in full, with the rest retrieved from reference TRBV9 and TRBJ2-3, is DSGVTQTPKHLITATGQRVTLRCSPRSGDLSVYWYQQSLDQGLQFLIQYYNGEERAKGNILERFSAQQFPDLHSELNLSSLELGDSALYFCASSVQGASIDTQYFGPGTRLTVL.

In its sample, this clone was seen once. V is TRBV4-3 and J is TRBJ1-2, with a tentative D call TRBD1 (6 bases). CDR1 LGHNA and CDR2 YSLEER come from the germline V gene. The CDR3 is 16 amino acids. Trimming removed 0 bases from V and 4 bases from J, with 15 bases in between. CDR3 DNA sequence: TGCGCCAGCAGCCAAGATTTAGGGGGATCACCCTATGGCTACACCTTC. The encoded protein is CASSQDLGGSPYGYTF.

The J gene is TRBJ1-2, the V gene TRBV29-1, with D hard to call. Trimming stripped 4 bases from V and 3 bases from J, with 12 bases between. CDR3 length: 13 amino acids. Germline CDR1 and CDR2: SQVTM and ANQGSEA. The CDR3 region has the DNA TGCAGCGTTGTATATGGTTCGGACTATGGCTACACCTTC. Protein: CSVVYGSDYGYTF.